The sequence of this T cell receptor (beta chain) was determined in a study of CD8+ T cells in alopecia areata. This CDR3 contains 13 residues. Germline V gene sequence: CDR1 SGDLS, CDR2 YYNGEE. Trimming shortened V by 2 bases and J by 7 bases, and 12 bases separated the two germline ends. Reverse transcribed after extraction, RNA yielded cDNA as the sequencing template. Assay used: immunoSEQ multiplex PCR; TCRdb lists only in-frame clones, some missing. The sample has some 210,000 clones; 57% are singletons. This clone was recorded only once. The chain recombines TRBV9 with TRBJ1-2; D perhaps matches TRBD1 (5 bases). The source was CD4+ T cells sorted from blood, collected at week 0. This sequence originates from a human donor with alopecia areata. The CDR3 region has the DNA TGTGCCAGCAGCGTTTTGCAGGGCGGTGGCTACACCTTC. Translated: CASSVLQGGGYTF.